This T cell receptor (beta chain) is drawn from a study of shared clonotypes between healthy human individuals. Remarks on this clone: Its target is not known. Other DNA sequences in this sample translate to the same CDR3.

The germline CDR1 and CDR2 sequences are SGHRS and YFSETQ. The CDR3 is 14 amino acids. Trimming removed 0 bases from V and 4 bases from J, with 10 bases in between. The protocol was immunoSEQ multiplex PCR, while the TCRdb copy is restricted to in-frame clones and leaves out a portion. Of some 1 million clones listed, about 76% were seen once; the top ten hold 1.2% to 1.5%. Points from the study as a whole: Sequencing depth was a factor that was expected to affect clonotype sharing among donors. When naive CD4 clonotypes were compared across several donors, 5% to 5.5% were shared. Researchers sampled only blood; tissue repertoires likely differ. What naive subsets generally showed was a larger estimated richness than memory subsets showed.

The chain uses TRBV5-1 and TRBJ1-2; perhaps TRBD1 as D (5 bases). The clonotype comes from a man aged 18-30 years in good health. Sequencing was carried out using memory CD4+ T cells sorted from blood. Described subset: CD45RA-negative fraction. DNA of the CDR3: TGCGCCAGCAGCTTGGGGGGCGCGAGCTATGGCTACACCTTC. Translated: CASSLGGASYGYTF.